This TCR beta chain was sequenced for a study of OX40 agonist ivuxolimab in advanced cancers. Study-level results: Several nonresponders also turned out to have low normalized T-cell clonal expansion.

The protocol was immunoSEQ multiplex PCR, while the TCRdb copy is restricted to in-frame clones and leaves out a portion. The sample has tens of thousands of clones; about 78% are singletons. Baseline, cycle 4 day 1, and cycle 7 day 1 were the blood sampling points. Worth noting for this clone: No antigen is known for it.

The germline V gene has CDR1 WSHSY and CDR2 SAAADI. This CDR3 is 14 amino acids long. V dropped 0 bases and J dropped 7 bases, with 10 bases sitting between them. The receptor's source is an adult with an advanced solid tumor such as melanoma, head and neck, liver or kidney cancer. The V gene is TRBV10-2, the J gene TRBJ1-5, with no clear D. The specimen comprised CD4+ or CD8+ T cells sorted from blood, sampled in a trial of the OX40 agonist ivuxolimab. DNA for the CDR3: TGCGCCAGCAGTGAGTCTGCCTTCGACCAGCCCCAGCATTTT. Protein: CASSESAFDQPQHF.